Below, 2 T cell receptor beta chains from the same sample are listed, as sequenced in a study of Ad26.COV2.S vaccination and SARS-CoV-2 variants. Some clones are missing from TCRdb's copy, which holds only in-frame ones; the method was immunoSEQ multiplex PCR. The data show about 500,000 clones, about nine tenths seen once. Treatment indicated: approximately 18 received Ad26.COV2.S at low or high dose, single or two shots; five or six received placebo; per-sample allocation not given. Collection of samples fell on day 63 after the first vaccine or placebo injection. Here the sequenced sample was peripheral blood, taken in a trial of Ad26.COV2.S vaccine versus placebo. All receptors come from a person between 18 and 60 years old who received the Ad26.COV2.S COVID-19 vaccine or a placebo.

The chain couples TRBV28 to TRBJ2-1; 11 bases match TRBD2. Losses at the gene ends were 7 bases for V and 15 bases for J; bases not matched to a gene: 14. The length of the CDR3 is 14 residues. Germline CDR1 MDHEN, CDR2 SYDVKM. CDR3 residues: CASTTRDSGGAWFF. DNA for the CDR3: TGTGCCAGCACCACCCGGGATAGCGGGGGGGCCTGGTTCTTC.

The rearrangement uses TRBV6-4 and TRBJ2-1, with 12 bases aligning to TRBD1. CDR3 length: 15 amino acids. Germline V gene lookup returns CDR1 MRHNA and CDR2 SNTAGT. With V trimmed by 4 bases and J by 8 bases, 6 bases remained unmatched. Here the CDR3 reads CASSVTGTGGYEQFF. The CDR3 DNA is TGTGCCAGCAGTGTCACCGGGACAGGGGGCTATGAGCAGTTCTTC.